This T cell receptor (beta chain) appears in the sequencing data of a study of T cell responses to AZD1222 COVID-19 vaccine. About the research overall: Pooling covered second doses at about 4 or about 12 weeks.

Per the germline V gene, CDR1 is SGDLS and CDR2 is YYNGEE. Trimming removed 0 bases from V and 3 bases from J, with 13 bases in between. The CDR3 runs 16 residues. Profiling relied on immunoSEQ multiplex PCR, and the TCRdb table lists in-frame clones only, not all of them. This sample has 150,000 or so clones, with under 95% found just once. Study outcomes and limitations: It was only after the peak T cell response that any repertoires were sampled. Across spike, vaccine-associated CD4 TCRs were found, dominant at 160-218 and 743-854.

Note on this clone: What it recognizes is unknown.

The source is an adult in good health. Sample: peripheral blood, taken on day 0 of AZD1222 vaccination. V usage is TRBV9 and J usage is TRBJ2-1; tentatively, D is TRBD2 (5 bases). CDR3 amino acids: CASSVVGSVDYNEQFF. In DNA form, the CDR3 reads TGTGCCAGCAGCGTAGTCGGTAGCGTAGACTACAATGAGCAGTTCTTC.